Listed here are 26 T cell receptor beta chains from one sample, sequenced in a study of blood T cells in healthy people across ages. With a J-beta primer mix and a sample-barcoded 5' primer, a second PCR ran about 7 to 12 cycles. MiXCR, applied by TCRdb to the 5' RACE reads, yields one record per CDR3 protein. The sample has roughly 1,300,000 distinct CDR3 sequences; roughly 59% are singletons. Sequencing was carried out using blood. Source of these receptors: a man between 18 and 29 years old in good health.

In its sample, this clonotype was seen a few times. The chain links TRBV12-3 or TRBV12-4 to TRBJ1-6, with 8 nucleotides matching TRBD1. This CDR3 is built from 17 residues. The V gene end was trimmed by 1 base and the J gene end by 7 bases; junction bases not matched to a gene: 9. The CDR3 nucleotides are TGTGCCAGCAGTTTAGAATTCGGACAGGGTGAGAATTCACCCCTCCACTTT. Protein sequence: CASSLEFGQGENSPLHF.

CDR3 loop: CSAVGVTDTQYF. As DNA, the CDR3 is TGCAGTGCTGTGGGGGTCACAGATACGCAGTATTTT. This chain joins TRBV20-1 and TRBJ2-3; D may correspond to TRBD1 or TRBD2 (5 bases each). Germline V gene sequence: CDR1 DFQATT, CDR2 SNEGSKA (reference sequence). This CDR3 has 12 amino acids. The V and J ends lost 5 bases and 2 bases respectively, with 8 bases between them.

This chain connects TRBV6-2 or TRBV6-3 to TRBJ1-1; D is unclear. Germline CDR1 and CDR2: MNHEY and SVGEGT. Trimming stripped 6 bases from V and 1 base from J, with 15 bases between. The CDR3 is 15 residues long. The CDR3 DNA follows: TGTGCCAGCAGAACGGAAAGGGTTGGGAACACTGAAGCTTTCTTT. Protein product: CASRTERVGNTEAFF.

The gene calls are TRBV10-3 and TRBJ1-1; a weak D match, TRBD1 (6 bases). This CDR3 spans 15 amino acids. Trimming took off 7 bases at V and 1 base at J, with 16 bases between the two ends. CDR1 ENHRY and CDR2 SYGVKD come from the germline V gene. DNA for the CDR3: TGTGCCATCACCCCTTCCGGGACAAGGAACACTGAAGCTTTCTTT. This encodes CAITPSGTRNTEAFF.

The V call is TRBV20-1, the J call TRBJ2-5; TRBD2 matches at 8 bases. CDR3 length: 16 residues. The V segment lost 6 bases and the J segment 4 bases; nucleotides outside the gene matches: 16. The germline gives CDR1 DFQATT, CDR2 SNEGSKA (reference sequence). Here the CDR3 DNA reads TGCAGTGCAAAGGTCGGTTTAGCGGGACCGAGAGAGACCCAGTACTTC. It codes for CSAKVGLAGPRETQYF.

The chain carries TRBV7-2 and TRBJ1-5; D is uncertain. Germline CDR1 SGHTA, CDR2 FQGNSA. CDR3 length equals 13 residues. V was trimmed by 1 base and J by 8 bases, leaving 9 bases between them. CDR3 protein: CASSLEGSKPQHF. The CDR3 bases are TGTGCCAGCAGCTTAGAGGGCTCCAAGCCCCAGCATTTT. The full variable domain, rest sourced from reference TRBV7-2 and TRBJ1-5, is GAGVSQSPSNKVTEKGKDVELRCDPISGHTALYWYRQSLGQGLEFLIYFQGNSAPDKSGLPSDRFSAERTGGSVSTLTIQRTQQEDSAVYLCASSLEGSKPQHFGDGTRLSIL.

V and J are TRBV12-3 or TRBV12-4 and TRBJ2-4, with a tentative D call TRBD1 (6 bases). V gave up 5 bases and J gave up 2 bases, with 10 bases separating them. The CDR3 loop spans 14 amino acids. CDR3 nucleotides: TGTGCCAGCAGTCACAGGGTGACCAAAAACATTCAGTACTTC. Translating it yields CASSHRVTKNIQYF.

The CDR3 here is CSARGPRGGLANEKLFF. CDR3 bases: TGCAGTGCTAGGGGGCCCAGGGGGGGGCTGGCTAATGAAAAACTGTTTTTT. The V call is TRBV20-1, the J call TRBJ1-4; 7 bases match TRBD1. The germline V gene has CDR1 DFQATT and CDR2 SNEGSKA (reference sequence). The length of the CDR3 is 17 residues. Trimming removed 3 bases from V and 3 bases from J; junction bases left unmatched: 13.

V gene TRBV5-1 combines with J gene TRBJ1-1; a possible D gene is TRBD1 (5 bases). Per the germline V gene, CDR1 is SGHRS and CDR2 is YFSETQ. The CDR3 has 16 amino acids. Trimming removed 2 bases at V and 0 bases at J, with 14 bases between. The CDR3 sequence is CASSLTPTEMNTEAFF. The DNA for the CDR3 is TGCGCCAGCAGCTTAACCCCGACAGAGATGAACACTGAAGCTTTCTTT. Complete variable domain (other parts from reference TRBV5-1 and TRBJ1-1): KAGVTQTPRYLIKTRGQQVTLSCSPISGHRSVSWYQQTPGQGLQFLFEYFSETQRNKGNFPGRFSGRQFSNSRSEMNVSTLELGDSALYLCASSLTPTEMNTEAFFGQGTRLTVV.

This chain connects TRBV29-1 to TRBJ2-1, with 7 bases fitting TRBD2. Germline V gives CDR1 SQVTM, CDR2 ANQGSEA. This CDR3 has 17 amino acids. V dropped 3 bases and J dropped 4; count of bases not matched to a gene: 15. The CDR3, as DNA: TGCAGCGTTGAGCCCCTGGGGCTAGCGGCCATATACAATGAGCAGTTCTTC. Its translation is CSVEPLGLAAIYNEQFF.

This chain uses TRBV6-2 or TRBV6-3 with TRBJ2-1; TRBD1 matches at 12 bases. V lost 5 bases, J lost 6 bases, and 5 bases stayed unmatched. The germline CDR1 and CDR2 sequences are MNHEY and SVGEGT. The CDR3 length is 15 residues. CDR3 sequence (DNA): TGTGCCAGCAGTCCCGGGACAGGGGGCCTCAATGAGCAGTTCTTC. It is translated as CASSPGTGGLNEQFF.

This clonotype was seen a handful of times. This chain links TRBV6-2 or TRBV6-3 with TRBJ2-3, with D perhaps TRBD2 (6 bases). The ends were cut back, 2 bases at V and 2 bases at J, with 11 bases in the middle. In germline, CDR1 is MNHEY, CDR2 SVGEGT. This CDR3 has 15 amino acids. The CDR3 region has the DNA TGTGCCAGCAGTTACGGGGACTCCAACACAGATACGCAGTATTTT. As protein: CASSYGDSNTDTQYF.

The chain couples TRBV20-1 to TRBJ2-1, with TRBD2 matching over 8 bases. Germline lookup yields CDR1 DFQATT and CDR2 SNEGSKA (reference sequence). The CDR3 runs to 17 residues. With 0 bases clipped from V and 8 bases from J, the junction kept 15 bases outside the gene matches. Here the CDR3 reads CSARDPPGTSSFHEQFF. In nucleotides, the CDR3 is TGCAGTGCTAGAGATCCCCCCGGGACTAGTTCTTTCCATGAGCAGTTCTTC.

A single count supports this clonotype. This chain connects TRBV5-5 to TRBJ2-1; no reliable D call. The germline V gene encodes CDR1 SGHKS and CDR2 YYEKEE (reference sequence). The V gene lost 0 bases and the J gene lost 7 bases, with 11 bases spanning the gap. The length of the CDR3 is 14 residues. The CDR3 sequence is CASSLVPLSNEQFF. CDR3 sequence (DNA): TGTGCCAGCAGCTTGGTCCCTCTCAGTAATGAGCAGTTCTTC. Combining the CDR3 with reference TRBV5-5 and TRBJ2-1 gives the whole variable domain DAGVTQSPTHLIKTRGQQVTLRCSPISGHKSVSWYQQVLGQGPQFIFQYYEKEERGRGNFPDRFSARQFPNYSSELNVNALLLGDSALYLCASSLVPLSNEQFFGPGTRLTVL.

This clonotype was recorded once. CDR3 DNA: TGCAGTGCTAGAGACCAACAGGGGGCCTACAATGAGCAGTTCTTC. This codes for CSARDQQGAYNEQFF. J is TRBJ2-1 and V is TRBV20-1, with 8 bases identical to TRBD1. Per germline, CDR1 DFQATT and CDR2 SNEGSKA (reference sequence). The CDR3 runs to 15 residues. V trimming: 0 bases; J trimming: 2 bases; junction bases outside the gene matches: 3.

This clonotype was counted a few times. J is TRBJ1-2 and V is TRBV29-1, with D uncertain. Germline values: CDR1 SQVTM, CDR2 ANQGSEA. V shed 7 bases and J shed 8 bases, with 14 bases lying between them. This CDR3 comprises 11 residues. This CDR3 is CSAHPPGGYTF. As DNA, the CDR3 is TGCAGCGCGCATCCCCCGGGAGGCTACACCTTC. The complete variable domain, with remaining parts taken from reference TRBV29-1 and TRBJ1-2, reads SAVISQKPSRDICQRGTSLTIQCQVDSQVTMMFWYRQQPGQSLTLIATANQGSEATYESGFVIDKFPISRPNLTFSTLTVSNMSPEDSSIYLCSAHPPGGYTFGSGTRLTVV.

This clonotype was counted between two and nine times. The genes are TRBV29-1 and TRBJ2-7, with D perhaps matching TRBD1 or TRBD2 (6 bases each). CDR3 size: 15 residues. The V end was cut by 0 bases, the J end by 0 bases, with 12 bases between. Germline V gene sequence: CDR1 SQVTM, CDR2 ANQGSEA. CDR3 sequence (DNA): TGCAGCGTTGAAGACGCGGGACACAACTCCTACGAGCAGTACTTC. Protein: CSVEDAGHNSYEQYF.

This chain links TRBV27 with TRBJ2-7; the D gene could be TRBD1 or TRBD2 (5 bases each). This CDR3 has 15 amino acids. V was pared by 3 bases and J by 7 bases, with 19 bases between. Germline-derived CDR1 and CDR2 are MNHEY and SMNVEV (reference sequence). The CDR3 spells CASSFSGTPSREQYF. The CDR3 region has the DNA TGTGCCAGCAGTTTCTCGGGGACCCCCAGCCGGGAGCAGTACTTC.

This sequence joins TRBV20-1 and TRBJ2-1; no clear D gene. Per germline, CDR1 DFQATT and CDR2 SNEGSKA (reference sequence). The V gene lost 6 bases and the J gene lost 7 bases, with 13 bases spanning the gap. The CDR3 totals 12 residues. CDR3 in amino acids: CSAQDEWNEQFF. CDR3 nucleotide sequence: TGCAGTGCGCAAGACGAATGGAATGAGCAGTTCTTC.

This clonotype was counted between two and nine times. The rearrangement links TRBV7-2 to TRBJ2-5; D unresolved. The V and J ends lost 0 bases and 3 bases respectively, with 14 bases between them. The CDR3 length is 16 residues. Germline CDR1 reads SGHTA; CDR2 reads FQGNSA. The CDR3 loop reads CASSLASWQAEETQYF. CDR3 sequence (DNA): TGTGCCAGCAGCTTAGCCTCGTGGCAGGCTGAAGAGACCCAGTACTTC.

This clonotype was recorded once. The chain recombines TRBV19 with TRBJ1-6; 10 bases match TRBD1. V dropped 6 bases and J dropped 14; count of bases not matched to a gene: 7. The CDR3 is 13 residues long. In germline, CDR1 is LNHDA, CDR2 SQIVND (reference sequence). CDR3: CASSDRGRVTLHF. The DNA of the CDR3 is TGTGCCAGTAGCGACAGGGGGCGCGTCACCCTCCACTTT.

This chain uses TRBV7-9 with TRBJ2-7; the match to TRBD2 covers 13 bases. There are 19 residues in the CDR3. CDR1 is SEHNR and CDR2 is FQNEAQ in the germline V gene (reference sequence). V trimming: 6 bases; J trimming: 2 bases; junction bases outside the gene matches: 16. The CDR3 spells CASSSRSKLAGGNPYEQYF. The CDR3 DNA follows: TGTGCCAGCAGTTCACGTTCGAAACTAGCGGGAGGGAACCCCTACGAGCAGTACTTC.

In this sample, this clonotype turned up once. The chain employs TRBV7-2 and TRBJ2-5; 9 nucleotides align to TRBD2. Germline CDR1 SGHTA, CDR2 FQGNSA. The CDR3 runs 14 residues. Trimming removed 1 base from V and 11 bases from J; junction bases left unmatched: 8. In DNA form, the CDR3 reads TGTGCCAGCAGCTTAGTGCGGGAGGGCCCCCCTCAGTACTTC. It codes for CASSLVREGPPQYF.

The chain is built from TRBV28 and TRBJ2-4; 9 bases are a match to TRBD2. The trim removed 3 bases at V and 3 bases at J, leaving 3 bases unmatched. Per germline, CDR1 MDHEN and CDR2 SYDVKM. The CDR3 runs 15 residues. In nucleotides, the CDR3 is TGTGCCAGCAGTTTCGCTAGCGGGGTCAAAAACATTCAGTACTTC. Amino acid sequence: CASSFASGVKNIQYF.

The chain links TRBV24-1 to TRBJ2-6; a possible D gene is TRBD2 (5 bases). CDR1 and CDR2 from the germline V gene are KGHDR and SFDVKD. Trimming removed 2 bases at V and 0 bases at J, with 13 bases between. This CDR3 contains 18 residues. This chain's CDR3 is CATSDSQKTISGANVLTF. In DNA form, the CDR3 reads TGTGCCACCAGTGATTCCCAGAAGACTATCTCTGGGGCCAACGTCCTGACTTTC.

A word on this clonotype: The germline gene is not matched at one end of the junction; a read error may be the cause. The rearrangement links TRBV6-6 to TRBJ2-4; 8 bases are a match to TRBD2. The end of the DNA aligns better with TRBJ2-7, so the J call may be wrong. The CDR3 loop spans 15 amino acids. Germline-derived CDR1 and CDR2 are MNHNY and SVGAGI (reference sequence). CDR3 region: CASSHSSGFSYEQYF. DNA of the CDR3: TGTGCCAGCAGTCACTCTAGCGGGTTCTCCTACGAGCAGTACTTC.